Below, 26 T cell receptor beta chains from the same sample are listed, as sequenced in a study of CD8 T cells in ankylosing spondylitis. TCRdb recomputed calls from the 5' RACE reads with MiXCR, one row per CDR3 protein. There are approximately 130,000 distinct CDR3 sequences in the sample; roughly a tenth occur only once, and about 3.3% lies in the top ten. The sequenced material came from blood, either unsorted or a sorted T cell fraction (not recorded which). The receptors stem from a male donor with ankylosing spondylitis or in good health (not recorded which).

This clonotype showed up many times. In DNA, the CDR3 is TGCAGCGTTACGAAGGGTTACGAGCAGTACTTC. It specifies CSVTKGYEQYF. The chain has TRBV29-1 and TRBJ2-7; D uncertain. Between the trimmed V and J ends, which lost 5 bases and 4 bases, there was a span of 9 bases. This CDR3 spans 11 amino acids. The V gene's germline CDR1 is SQVTM and CDR2 ANQGSEA.

This clonotype was seen many times. The J gene is TRBJ2-1, the V gene TRBV11-3, with 12 bases fitting TRBD2. Germline V gene sequence: CDR1 SGHNT, CDR2 YENEEA. The CDR3 is made up of 21 amino acids. Trimming cost V 3 bases and J 0 bases; bases outside gene matches: 15. The CDR3 spells CASSFYSVTSGSKGSYNEQFF. In nucleotides, the CDR3 is TGTGCCAGCAGCTTTTATTCGGTGACTAGCGGGAGCAAGGGCTCCTACAATGAGCAGTTCTTC.

The chain joins TRBV20-1 to TRBJ1-2; no clear D gene. This CDR3 contains 12 residues. Germline V gene sequence: CDR1 DFQATT, CDR2 SNEGSKA (reference sequence). V was pared by 4 bases and J by 9 bases, with 15 bases between. The CDR3 nucleotides are TGCAGTGCTAACCCGACCGCGGATCGCTACACCTTC. Amino acid sequence: CSANPTADRYTF.

This clonotype was counted ten times or more. This rearrangement joins TRBV7-2 to TRBJ2-1, with D maybe TRBD1 (5 bases). The CDR3 has 16 amino acids. The germline CDR1 and CDR2 sequences are SGHTA and FQGNSA. The V end lost 1 base, the J end lost 4 bases, and 14 bases lay between the germline ends. CDR3 residues: CASSLEAGLRYNEQFF. The CDR3 nucleotides are TGTGCCAGCAGCTTAGAGGCAGGGCTTAGGTACAATGAGCAGTTCTTC.

This clonotype appeared many times. The chain employs TRBV10-2 and TRBJ1-2; 9 nucleotides match TRBD1. J was trimmed by 5 bases and V by 6 bases; bases with no gene match: 7. Germline-derived CDR1 and CDR2 are WSHSY and SAAADI. The CDR3 covers 14 residues. In nucleotides, the CDR3 is TGCGCCAGCAGCCTCGACAGGGGGATATATGGCTACACCTTC. This gives the protein CASSLDRGIYGYTF.

This clonotype has at least ten counts. In DNA form, the CDR3 reads TGCAGTGCATCCTCATCGGACAGGGGTAATTCACCCCTCCACTTT. This codes for CSASSSDRGNSPLHF. The chain combines TRBV20-1 with TRBJ1-6; TRBD1 matches at 9 bases. CDR3 size: 15 residues. Germline assignment: CDR1 DFQATT and CDR2 SNEGSKA (reference sequence). V lost 6 bases to trimming and J lost 6 bases; unmatched junction nucleotides: 9.

This clonotype was counted many times. The chain combines TRBV10-3 with TRBJ2-1; 11 bases align to TRBD2. Losses at the gene ends were 3 bases for V and 10 bases for J; bases not matched to a gene: 5. This CDR3 contains 14 residues. Germline V lookup: CDR1 ENHRY, CDR2 SYGVKD. CDR3 sequence: CAISDPLAGDEQFF. CDR3 nucleotides: TGTGCCATCAGTGACCCACTAGCGGGAGACGAGCAGTTCTTC.

This clonotype has at least ten counts. V and J are TRBV11-3 and TRBJ2-1; no definite D call. Germline V gene sequence: CDR1 SGHNT, CDR2 YENEEA. V lost 1 base to trimming and J lost 5 bases, with 9 bases between them. CDR3 size: 14 residues. Here the CDR3 reads CASSLAPLDNEQFF. The CDR3 coding sequence is TGTGCCAGCAGCTTAGCTCCCTTGGACAATGAGCAGTTCTTC.

Ten or more counts support this clonotype. The V and J genes are TRBV11-2 and TRBJ2-7, with TRBD1 matching 7 bases. The CDR3 loop spans 16 amino acids. V lost 5 bases to trimming and J lost 2 bases; unmatched junction nucleotides: 12. Germline CDR1 and CDR2: SGHAT and FQNNGV. Here the CDR3 DNA reads TGTGCCAGCAGCCCCGGGACCAGACAGGGAGCCTACGAGCAGTACTTC. It translates to CASSPGTRQGAYEQYF.

This clonotype has only a few counts. J is TRBJ2-4 and V is TRBV28, with a weak D call TRBD1 (7 bases). This CDR3 spans 16 amino acids. Deletions cut 4 bases from V and 0 bases from J, with 13 bases between. The germline V gene has CDR1 MDHEN and CDR2 SYDVKM. The CDR3 nucleotides read TGTGCCAGCAGTTCCCAGGGGGACTTAGCCAAAAACATTCAGTACTTC. Residues: CASSSQGDLAKNIQYF.

The table lists this clonotype with many counts. The rearrangement joins TRBV6-2 or TRBV6-3 to TRBJ1-2, with D unclear. The CDR3 runs to 13 residues. V was shortened by 3 bases and J by 0 bases, with 5 bases between the two germline ends. Per germline, CDR1 MNHEY and CDR2 SVGEGT. The DNA for the CDR3 is TGTGCCAGCAGTTATAGGGCTAACTATGGCTACACCTTC. Translating gives CASSYRANYGYTF.

This clonotype was counted at least ten times. V gene TRBV6-1 combines with J gene TRBJ2-7; TRBD1 might be the D (5 bases). There are 13 residues in the CDR3. With 1 base removed from V and 5 bases from J, the gap between germline ends came to 9 bases. Germline CDR1 and CDR2: MNHNS and SASEGT. CDR3 residues: CASSEVLGDEQYF. The CDR3 DNA sequence: TGTGCCAGCAGTGAAGTTCTAGGGGACGAGCAGTACTTC.

The chain recombines TRBV6-1 with TRBJ2-6; the D gene is possibly TRBD1 (6 bases). This CDR3 has 15 residues. Germline V gives CDR1 MNHNS, CDR2 SASEGT. The CDR3 bases are TGTGCGGTAATGGAAGGGGGCTCTGGGGCCAACGTCCTGACTTTC. Residues: CAVMEGGSGANVLTF.

This clonotype has at least ten counts. V gene TRBV7-2 combines with J gene TRBJ1-2; 8 bases match TRBD1. Germline trimming cut 2 bases from V and 2 bases from J; bases unmatched to any gene: 1. CDR1 and CDR2 from the germline V gene are SGHTA and FQGNSA. The CDR3 has 14 residues. CDR3 DNA: TGTGCCAGCAGCTTATGGACAGGGAACTATGGCTACACCTTC. Translation gives CASSLWTGNYGYTF.

This clonotype turned up a few times. The genes are TRBV7-2 and TRBJ2-7; 7 bases are shared with TRBD1. Germline CDR1 SGHTA, CDR2 FQGNSA. The CDR3 runs to 16 residues. J lost 3 bases, V lost 1 base, and 9 bases had no gene match. DNA for the CDR3: TGTGCCAGCAGCTTAGATCCCGGGACAGCATACTACGAGCAGTACTTC. Translating it yields CASSLDPGTAYYEQYF.

This clonotype was picked up many times. This chain uses TRBV11-2 with TRBJ2-3, with D tentatively TRBD2 (5 bases). The germline gives CDR1 SGHAT, CDR2 FQNNGV. This CDR3 comprises 14 residues. The germline V and J ends were trimmed by 7 bases and 0 bases, with 11 bases remaining between them. This chain's CDR3 is CASKAESSTDTQYF. CDR3 DNA: TGTGCCAGCAAAGCGGAGAGCAGCACAGATACGCAGTATTTT.

This clonotype was detected only a few times. The rearrangement uses TRBV9 and TRBJ2-7; 9 positions agree with TRBD1. Germline V CDR1 and CDR2: SGDLS, YYNGEE. V gave up 1 base and J gave up 2 bases; unmatched junction bases: 10. This CDR3 has 17 residues. CDR3 protein: CASSVMADGTGTYEQYF. In nucleotides, the CDR3 is TGTGCCAGCAGCGTAATGGCCGATGGGACAGGGACCTACGAGCAGTACTTC.

This clonotype was detected many times. V is TRBV12-3 or TRBV12-4 and J is TRBJ1-4; no clear D. V shed 7 bases and J shed 7 bases, with 4 bases lying between them. The CDR3 has 10 amino acids. CDR3 DNA: TGTGCCAGCATCGGTGAAAAACTGTTTTTT. Protein: CASIGEKLFF.

This clonotype was seen more than once but under ten times. V usage is TRBV12-3 or TRBV12-4 and J usage is TRBJ2-2; D perhaps matches TRBD1 (6 bases). The germline V and J ends were trimmed by 0 bases and 0 bases, with 11 bases remaining between them. CDR3 length: 17 residues. The CDR3 DNA reads as TGTGCCAGCAGTTTAGCTGCAGGGGCGACGAACACCGGGGAGCTGTTTTTT. Its protein product is CASSLAAGATNTGELFF.

The table lists this clonotype with many counts. The genes are TRBV9 and TRBJ2-7; D is unclear. This CDR3 is 15 amino acids long. Germline CDR1 is SGDLS and CDR2 is YYNGEE. Trimming left V 0 bases short and J 5 bases short, with 15 bases between. The CDR3 here is CASSVAPDVSNEQYF. The CDR3 bases are TGTGCCAGCAGCGTAGCCCCAGACGTTTCGAACGAGCAGTACTTC.

This clonotype was counted at least ten times. The chain joins TRBV12-3 or TRBV12-4 to TRBJ1-3, with D hard to call. The germline V and J ends were trimmed by 7 bases and 1 base, with 14 bases remaining between them. CDR3 length equals 15 residues. CDR3 sequence reads: CASKSEGYSGNTIYF. CDR3 in DNA: TGTGCCAGCAAATCCGAAGGGTATTCTGGAAACACCATATATTTT.

This clonotype was seen only a few times. This sequence joins TRBV18 and TRBJ2-5; D is unclear. V shed 5 bases and J shed 3 bases, with 10 bases lying between them. CDR1 KGHSH and CDR2 LQKENI come from the germline V gene. This CDR3 spans 13 amino acids. The CDR3 DNA is TGTGCCAGCTCATTAAACCTGGAAGAGACCCAGTACTTC. Translated: CASSLNLEETQYF.

CDR3 nucleotide sequence: TGCAGTGCTATGTCCGGGAGGGCCGGGGGCGAGCAGTACTTC. Amino acid sequence: CSAMSGRAGGEQYF. V is TRBV20-1 and J is TRBJ2-7; 8 bases map to TRBD2. CDR3 size: 14 residues. Germline CDR1 and CDR2: DFQATT and SNEGSKA (reference sequence). After removal of 4 bases from V and 6 bases from J, the junction contained 11 bases not matched to a gene.

This clonotype was observed at least ten times. V usage is TRBV7-9 and J usage is TRBJ2-7; 11 nucleotides match TRBD2. The CDR3 sequence is 14 residues long. Germline values: CDR1 SEHNR, CDR2 FQNEAQ (reference sequence). The V gene end was trimmed by 5 bases and the J gene end by 4 bases; junction bases not matched to a gene: 4. DNA of the CDR3: TGTGCCAGCAGCGTTACTAGCGGGAGTTACGAGCAGTACTTC. It specifies CASSVTSGSYEQYF.

This clonotype was seen at least ten times. The chain joins TRBV3-1 to TRBJ2-7, with TRBD1 as a possible D gene (5 bases). Trimming removed 3 bases at V and 6 bases at J, with 9 bases between. The CDR3 runs to 12 residues. Looked up from germline, CDR1 is LGHDT and CDR2 is YNNKEL (reference sequence). This CDR3 reads CASSHAQGEQYF. CDR3 DNA sequence: TGTGCCAGCAGCCACGCTCAGGGCGAGCAGTACTTC.

The sample holds a few counts of this clonotype. The V call is TRBV20-1, the J call TRBJ2-7; 9 nucleotides line up with TRBD1. CDR1 DFQATT and CDR2 SNEGSKA come from the germline V gene (reference sequence). The CDR3 runs 15 residues. Trimming took 0 bases from V and 4 from J; bases not matched to a gene: 7. CDR3 loop: CSARDTGGLQYEQYF. As DNA, the CDR3 is TGCAGTGCTAGAGACACAGGGGGCCTCCAGTACGAGCAGTACTTC.